One sample yielded the 14 T cell receptor beta chains listed below, sequenced in a study of blood T cell repertoires in COVID-19. TCRdb's copy holds only in-frame clones and misses some; the assay was immunoSEQ multiplex PCR. Of 150,000 to 200,000 clones listed, about 90% were seen once; the top ten hold 7% to 8%. The sequenced sample was PBMCs or T cells enriched from blood (not recorded which). These receptors were collected from a woman aged 45-60 years who had recovered from COVID-19.

The genes are TRBV30 and TRBJ1-2; D not certain. The germline gives CDR1 GTSNPN, CDR2 SVGIG (reference sequence). The CDR3 runs 11 residues. V lost 5 bases, J lost 3 bases, and 7 bases lay in between. The CDR3 DNA reads as TGTGCCTGGTCGAGGGACTATGGCTACACCTTC. Its translation: CAWSRDYGYTF.

V gene TRBV11-2 combines with J gene TRBJ2-3, with 7 bases identical to TRBD2. The CDR3 has 16 amino acids. Trimming at V came to 2 bases and at J to 4 bases, leaving 9 bases not matched to a gene. CDR1 is SGHAT, CDR2 FQNNGV, per germline. The CDR3 is CASSLTAGLPPDTQYF. In DNA form, the CDR3 reads TGTGCCAGCAGCTTAACAGCGGGACTCCCCCCAGATACGCAGTATTTT.

The chain carries TRBV5-1 and TRBJ2-1, with D perhaps TRBD2 (6 bases). Per germline, CDR1 SGHRS and CDR2 YFSETQ. This CDR3 is built from 15 residues. Trimming shortened V by 0 bases and J by 6 bases, and 13 bases separated the two germline ends. The CDR3 loop is CASSLVAGYGNEQFF. Written as DNA, the CDR3 is TGCGCCAGCAGCTTGGTGGCGGGATACGGCAATGAGCAGTTCTTC.

This clone was detected ten times or more. The CDR3 loop reads CASSPTDRDGSPLHF. CDR3 sequence (DNA): TGCGCCAGCAGCCCCACGGACAGGGACGGATCACCCCTCCACTTT. This chain uses TRBV4-1 with TRBJ1-6; 8 bases line up with TRBD1. V was clipped by 4 bases and J by 10 bases; unmatched bases: 9. Germline V gives CDR1 MGHRA, CDR2 YSYEKL. This CDR3 comprises 15 residues.

As to this clone: Other DNA sequences in this specimen translate into the identical CDR3. The chain combines TRBV30 with TRBJ2-1; D not resolved. Trimming left V 3 bases short and J 0 bases short, with 6 bases between. The germline CDR1 and CDR2 sequences are GTSNPN and SVGIG (reference sequence). The CDR3 consists of 13 residues. DNA of the CDR3: TGTGCCTGGAGGGAGAGCTCCTACAATGAGCAGTTCTTC. It translates to CAWRESSYNEQFF.

V usage is TRBV6-2 or TRBV6-3 and J usage is TRBJ2-2; no clear D gene. CDR1 and CDR2 (germline): MNHEY, SVGEGT. CDR3 length: 14 residues. V lost 2 bases and J 1 base, leaving 5 bases between the germline ends. The CDR3 is CASSYRQNTGELFF. For the CDR3, the DNA is TGTGCCAGCAGTTACCGACAGAACACCGGGGAGCTGTTTTTT.

The chain uses TRBV2 and TRBJ2-7; 12 bases align to TRBD2. Germline V gene data show CDR1 as SNHLY and CDR2 as FYNNEI. The V and J ends lost 3 bases and 9 bases, in that order; junction bases with no gene match: 21. The CDR3 is 19 amino acids. CDR3 sequence reads: CASSDRPTSGSQTKGVQYF. CDR3 sequence (DNA): TGTGCCAGCAGTGATCGTCCGACTAGCGGGAGTCAAACAAAAGGAGTGCAGTACTTC. The full variable domain, in which reference TRBV2 and TRBJ2-7 provide the parts outside the CDR3, is EPEVTQTPSHQVTQMGQEVILRCVPISNHLYFYWYRQILGQKVEFLVSFYNNEISEKSEIFDDQFSVERPDGSNFTLKIRSTKLEDSAMYFCASSDRPTSGSQTKGVQYFGPGTRLTVT.

The chain employs TRBV4-1 and TRBJ2-7, with 7 bases that match TRBD1. The CDR3 extends over 15 amino acids. With 2 bases clipped from V and 2 bases from J, the junction kept 6 bases outside the gene matches. Germline V gene sequence: CDR1 MGHRA, CDR2 YSYEKL. The CDR3 is CASSQTRQGPYEQYF. The CDR3 DNA is TGCGCCAGCAGCCAAACCCGACAGGGCCCCTACGAGCAGTACTTC.

The V gene is TRBV6-5, the J gene TRBJ1-6, with 7 positions matching TRBD1. This CDR3 has 14 amino acids. Germline V gene data show CDR1 as MNHEY and CDR2 as SVGAGI. After removal of 2 bases from V and 8 bases from J, the junction contained 3 bases not matched to a gene. CDR3 loop: CASSYGDSYSPLHF. In nucleotides, the CDR3 is TGTGCCAGCAGTTACGGGGACAGCTATTCACCCCTCCACTTT.

This chain links TRBV27 with TRBJ1-2; weak D call: TRBD1 (6 bases). The CDR3 loop spans 14 amino acids. Trimming shortened V by 6 bases and J by 2 bases, and 13 bases separated the two germline ends. Germline CDR1 is MNHEY and CDR2 is SMNVEV (reference sequence). CDR3 bases: TGTGCCAGCAGGTTCAGGGGAGCCAACTATGGCTACACCTTC. As protein: CASRFRGANYGYTF.

The chain combines TRBV9 with TRBJ2-3; tentatively, D is TRBD2 (6 bases). The CDR3 consists of 16 residues. Germline V lookup: CDR1 SGDLS, CDR2 YYNGEE. Trimming cost V 4 bases and J 0 bases, with 15 bases left between them. CDR3 protein: CASSPSLAHSTDTQYF. In DNA, the CDR3 is TGTGCCAGCAGCCCATCCCTAGCGCACAGCACAGATACGCAGTATTTT.

The chain uses TRBV9 and TRBJ1-3; the D gene is possibly TRBD1 (6 bases). Trimming took off 4 bases at V and 4 bases at J, with 18 bases between the two ends. The CDR3 totals 16 residues. Germline V CDR1 and CDR2: SGDLS, YYNGEE. The CDR3, as DNA: TGTGCCAGCAGCCTTAACCCAGGGGTCAAGGGAAACACCATATATTTT. Translating it yields CASSLNPGVKGNTIYF.

The chain couples TRBV2 to TRBJ2-5; TRBD1 aligns across 12 bases. The V segment lost 8 bases and the J segment 4 bases; nucleotides outside the gene matches: 8. The CDR3 spans 15 residues. Germline V gene data show CDR1 as SNHLY and CDR2 as FYNNEI. The CDR3 coding sequence is TGTGCCAGCTCGGGACAGGGGGCTTCGGGAGAGACCCAGTACTTC. This gives the protein CASSGQGASGETQYF.

The chain has TRBV18 and TRBJ2-1; 9 bases fit TRBD2. The ends lost 3 bases at V and 7 bases at J; junction bases unmatched: 13. The CDR3 is 17 residues long. In germline, CDR1 is KGHSH, CDR2 LQKENI. The CDR3 is CASSPPAISGGLNEQFF. CDR3 nucleotides: TGTGCCAGCTCACCCCCCGCTATCAGCGGGGGGCTGAATGAGCAGTTCTTC.